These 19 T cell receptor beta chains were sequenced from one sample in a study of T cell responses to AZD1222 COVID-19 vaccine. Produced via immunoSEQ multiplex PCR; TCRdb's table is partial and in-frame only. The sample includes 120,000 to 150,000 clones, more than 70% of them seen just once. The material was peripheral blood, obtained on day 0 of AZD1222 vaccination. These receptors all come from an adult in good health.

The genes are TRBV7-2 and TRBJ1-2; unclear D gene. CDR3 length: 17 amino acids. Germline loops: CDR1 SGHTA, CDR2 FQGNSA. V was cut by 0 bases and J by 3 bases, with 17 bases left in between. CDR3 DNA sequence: TGTGCCAGCAGCTTAGCGCCGGGGAGACAATCCGACTATGGCTACACCTTC. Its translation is CASSLAPGRQSDYGYTF.

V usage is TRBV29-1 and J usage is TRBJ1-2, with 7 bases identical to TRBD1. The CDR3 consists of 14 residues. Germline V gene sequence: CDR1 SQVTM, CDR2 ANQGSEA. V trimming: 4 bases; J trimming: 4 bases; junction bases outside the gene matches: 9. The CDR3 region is CSVGEEGTAYGYTF. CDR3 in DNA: TGCAGCGTTGGGGAGGAGGGGACAGCCTATGGCTACACCTTC.

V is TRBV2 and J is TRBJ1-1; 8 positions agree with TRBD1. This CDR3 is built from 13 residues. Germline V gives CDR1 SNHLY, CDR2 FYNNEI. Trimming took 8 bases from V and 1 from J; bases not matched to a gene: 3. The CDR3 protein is CASAGQENTEAFF. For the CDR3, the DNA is TGTGCCAGCGCGGGACAGGAGAACACTGAAGCTTTCTTT.

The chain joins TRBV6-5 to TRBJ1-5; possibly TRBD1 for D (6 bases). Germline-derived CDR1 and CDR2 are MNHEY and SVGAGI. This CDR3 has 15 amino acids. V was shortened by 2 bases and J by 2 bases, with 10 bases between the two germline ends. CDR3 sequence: CASSYQGLGNQPQHF. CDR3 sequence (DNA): TGTGCCAGCAGTTACCAGGGGCTTGGCAATCAGCCCCAGCATTTT.

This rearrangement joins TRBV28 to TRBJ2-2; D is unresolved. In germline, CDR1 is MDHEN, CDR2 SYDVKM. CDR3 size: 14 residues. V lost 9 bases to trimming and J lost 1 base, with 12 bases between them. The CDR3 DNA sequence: TGTGCCAGTTGGACGAACCTGAACACCGGGGAGCTGTTTTTT. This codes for CASWTNLNTGELFF.

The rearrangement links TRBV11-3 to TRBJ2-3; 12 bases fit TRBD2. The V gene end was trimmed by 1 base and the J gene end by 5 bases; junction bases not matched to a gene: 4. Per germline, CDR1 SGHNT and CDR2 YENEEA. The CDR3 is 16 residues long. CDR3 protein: CASSLGLAGAVDTQYF. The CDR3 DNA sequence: TGTGCCAGCAGCTTAGGACTAGCGGGAGCGGTAGATACGCAGTATTTT.

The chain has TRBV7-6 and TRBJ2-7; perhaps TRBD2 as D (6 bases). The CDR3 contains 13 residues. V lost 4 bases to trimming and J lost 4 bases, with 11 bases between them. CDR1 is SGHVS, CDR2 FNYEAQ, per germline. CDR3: CASSSDYKYEQYF. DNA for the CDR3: TGTGCCAGCAGCTCGGACTATAAATACGAGCAGTACTTC.

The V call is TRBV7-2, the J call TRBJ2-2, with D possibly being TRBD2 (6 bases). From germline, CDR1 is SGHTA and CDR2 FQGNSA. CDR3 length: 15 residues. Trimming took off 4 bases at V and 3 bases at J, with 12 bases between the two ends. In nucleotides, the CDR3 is TGTGCCAGCAGCTCGGACTACTTCGACACCGGGGAGCTGTTTTTT. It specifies CASSSDYFDTGELFF.

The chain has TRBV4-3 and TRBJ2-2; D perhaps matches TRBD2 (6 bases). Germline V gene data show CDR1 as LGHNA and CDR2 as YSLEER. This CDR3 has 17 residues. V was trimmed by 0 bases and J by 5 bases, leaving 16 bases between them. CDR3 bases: TGCGCCAGCAGCCAAGATTTTTCTAGAGGAGGGACCGGGGAGCTGTTTTTT. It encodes CASSQDFSRGGTGELFF.

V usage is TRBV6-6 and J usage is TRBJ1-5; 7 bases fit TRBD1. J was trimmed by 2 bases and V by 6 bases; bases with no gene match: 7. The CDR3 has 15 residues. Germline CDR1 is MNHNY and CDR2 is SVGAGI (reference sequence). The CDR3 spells CASSSDRVGNQPQHF. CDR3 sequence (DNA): TGTGCCAGCAGCTCCGACAGGGTAGGCAATCAGCCCCAGCATTTT.

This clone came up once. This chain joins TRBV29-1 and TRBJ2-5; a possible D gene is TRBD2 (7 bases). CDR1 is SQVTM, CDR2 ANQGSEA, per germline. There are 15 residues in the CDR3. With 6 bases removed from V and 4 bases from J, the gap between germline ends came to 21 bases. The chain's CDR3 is CSVEPILGGRETQYF. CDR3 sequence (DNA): TGCAGCGTCGAGCCGATTCTGGGGGGGCGAGAGACCCAGTACTTC.

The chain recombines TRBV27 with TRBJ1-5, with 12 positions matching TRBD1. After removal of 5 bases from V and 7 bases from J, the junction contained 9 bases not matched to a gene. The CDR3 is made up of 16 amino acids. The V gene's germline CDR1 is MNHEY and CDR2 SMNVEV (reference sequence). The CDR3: CASSKFGTGGGQPQHF. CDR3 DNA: TGTGCCAGCAGTAAATTCGGGACAGGGGGCGGCCAGCCCCAGCATTTT.

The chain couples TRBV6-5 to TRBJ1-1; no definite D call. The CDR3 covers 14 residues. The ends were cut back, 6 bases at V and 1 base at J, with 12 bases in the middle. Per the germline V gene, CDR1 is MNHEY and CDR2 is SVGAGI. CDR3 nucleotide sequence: TGTGCCAGCAGCAAAGGCCTAAGGAACACTGAAGCTTTCTTT. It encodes CASSKGLRNTEAFF.

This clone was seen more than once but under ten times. The CDR3, as DNA: TGTGCCAGCGGGGAGCCGGACAGTGCCGGGCCCCAGCATTTT. Its protein is CASGEPDSAGPQHF. The chain has TRBV6-5 and TRBJ1-5; tentatively, D is TRBD1 (6 bases). Germline V gene data show CDR1 as MNHEY and CDR2 as SVGAGI. The CDR3 has 14 amino acids. V lost 8 bases and J lost 9, with 20 bases in between.

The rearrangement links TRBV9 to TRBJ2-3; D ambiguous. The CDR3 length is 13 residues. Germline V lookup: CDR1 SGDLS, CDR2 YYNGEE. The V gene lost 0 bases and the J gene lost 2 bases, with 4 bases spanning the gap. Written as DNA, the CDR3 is TGTGCCAGCAGCGTAGCGGTCACAGATACGCAGTATTTT. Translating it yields CASSVAVTDTQYF.

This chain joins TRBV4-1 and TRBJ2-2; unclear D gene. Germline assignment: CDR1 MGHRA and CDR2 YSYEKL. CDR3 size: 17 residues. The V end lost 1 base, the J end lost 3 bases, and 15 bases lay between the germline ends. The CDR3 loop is CASSQVDKVPHTGELFF. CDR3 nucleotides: TGCGCCAGCAGCCAAGTAGATAAGGTTCCCCACACCGGGGAGCTGTTTTTT.

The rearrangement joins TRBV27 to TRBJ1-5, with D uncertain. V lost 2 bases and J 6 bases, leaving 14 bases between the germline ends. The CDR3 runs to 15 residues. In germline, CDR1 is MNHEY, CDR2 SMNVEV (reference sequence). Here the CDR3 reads CASSLLYPAGQPQHF. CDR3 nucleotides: TGTGCCAGCAGTTTACTGTATCCCGCGGGTCAGCCCCAGCATTTT.

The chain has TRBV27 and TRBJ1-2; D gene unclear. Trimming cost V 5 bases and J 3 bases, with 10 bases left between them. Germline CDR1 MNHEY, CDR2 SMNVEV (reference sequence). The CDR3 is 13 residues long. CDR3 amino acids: CASSPPGYYGYTF. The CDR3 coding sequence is TGTGCCAGCAGTCCCCCCGGTTACTATGGCTACACCTTC.

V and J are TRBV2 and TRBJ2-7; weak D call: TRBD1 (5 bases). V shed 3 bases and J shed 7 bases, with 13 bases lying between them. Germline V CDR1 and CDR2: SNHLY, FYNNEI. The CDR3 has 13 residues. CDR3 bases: TGTGCCAGCAGTGAGGGGCGGATAAGGGAGCAGTACTTC. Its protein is CASSEGRIREQYF.